One sample yielded the 22 T cell receptor beta chains listed below, sequenced in a study of T cell responses to AZD1222 COVID-19 vaccine. Using immunoSEQ multiplex PCR, the repertoire was profiled, and TCRdb retains in-frame clones only, with some absent. The sample lists 90,000 to 110,000 clones; around 90% were seen once. The material was peripheral blood, obtained on day 0 of MenACWY control vaccination. The source is an adult in good health.

The sample holds a few counts of this clone. CDR3 nucleotides: TGTGCCAGCAGCAATGGGTACACTGAAGCTTTCTTT. Protein product: CASSNGYTEAFF. The V call is TRBV7-2, the J call TRBJ1-1; unclear D gene. The CDR3 consists of 12 residues. V shed 5 bases and J shed 3 bases, with 7 bases lying between them. Germline lookup yields CDR1 SGHTA and CDR2 FQGNSA. Looking up the rest from reference TRBV7-2 and TRBJ1-1 gives the full variable domain: GAGVSQSPSNKVTEKGKDVELRCDPISGHTALYWYRQSLGQGLEFLIYFQGNSAPDKSGLPSDRFSAERTGGSVSTLTIQRTQQEDSAVYLCASSNGYTEAFFGQGTRLTVV.

This sequence joins TRBV12-3 or TRBV12-4 and TRBJ2-6; no firm D call. The CDR3 covers 13 residues. Deletions cut 6 bases from V and 1 base from J, with 4 bases between. CDR3 DNA: TGTGCCAGCAGCCAGTCTGGGGCCAACGTCCTGACTTTC. Protein: CASSQSGANVLTF.

In its sample, this clone was seen once. The chain couples TRBV28 to TRBJ1-1; 8 nucleotides match TRBD1. The CDR3 contains 16 residues. Unmatched junction bases numbered 6, after V lost 2 bases and J lost 1 base. Germline loops: CDR1 MDHEN, CDR2 SYDVKM. The CDR3 DNA sequence: TGTGCCAGCAGTTTAGGCCCCGGGACAGGGAACACTGAAGCTTTCTTT. Protein product: CASSLGPGTGNTEAFF.

CDR3 DNA: TGTGCCAGCAGCCAAGGGTCTAGGAGGTTGAATGAGCAGTTCTTC. It encodes CASSQGSRRLNEQFF. The chain carries TRBV3-1 (or the pseudogene TRBV3-2) and TRBJ2-1; D is perhaps TRBD2 (5 bases). V gave up 1 base and J gave up 7 bases, with 14 bases separating them. Germline lookup yields CDR1 LGHDT and CDR2 YNNKEL (reference sequence). This CDR3 comprises 15 residues.

V and J are TRBV5-1 and TRBJ2-1; D gene unclear. The CDR3 loop spans 14 amino acids. The germline V gene encodes CDR1 SGHRS and CDR2 YFSETQ. V gave up 0 bases and J gave up 10 bases, with 14 bases separating them. The CDR3 loop is CASSLDGRTTEQFF. The CDR3 nucleotides are TGCGCCAGCAGCTTGGATGGCAGAACCACAGAGCAGTTCTTC.

This clone appeared a single time. V and J are TRBV9 and TRBJ2-3; 9 bases fit TRBD2. Unmatched junction bases numbered 5, after V lost 3 bases and J lost 3 bases. Germline V gene lookup returns CDR1 SGDLS and CDR2 YYNGEE. CDR3 length equals 15 residues. The CDR3 sequence is CASSEGLARTDTQYF. CDR3 bases: TGTGCCAGCAGCGAGGGACTAGCTAGGACAGATACGCAGTATTTT.

This chain uses TRBV5-1 with TRBJ1-2; perhaps TRBD1 as D (5 bases). This CDR3 is built from 15 residues. Germline V CDR1 and CDR2: SGHRS, YFSETQ. Trimming removed 3 bases at V and 4 bases at J, with 16 bases between. For the CDR3, the DNA is TGCGCCAGCAGCTCCCAAGGCGGACAAGCCTATGGCTACACCTTC. Translating it yields CASSSQGGQAYGYTF.

This chain uses TRBV28 with TRBJ2-2; D might be TRBD2 (6 bases). The CDR3 extends over 16 amino acids. Germline V lookup: CDR1 MDHEN, CDR2 SYDVKM. V lost 6 bases to trimming and J lost 4 bases, with 18 bases between them. Here the CDR3 reads CASRLFAGTVTGELFF. DNA for the CDR3: TGTGCCAGCAGGTTGTTTGCGGGGACCGTCACCGGGGAGCTGTTTTTT.

The rearrangement joins TRBV7-2 to TRBJ2-7, with 8 positions matching TRBD1. The CDR3 has 14 residues. V lost 5 bases, J lost 9 bases, and 12 bases stayed unmatched. Germline CDR1 reads SGHTA; CDR2 reads FQGNSA. The CDR3 region has the DNA TGTGCCAGCAGCCCGGACAGGGTGTCGGATAGGCAGTACTTC. The encoded protein is CASSPDRVSDRQYF. The full variable domain, in which reference TRBV7-2 and TRBJ2-7 provide the parts outside the CDR3, is GAGVSQSPSNKVTEKGKDVELRCDPISGHTALYWYRQSLGQGLEFLIYFQGNSAPDKSGLPSDRFSAERTGGSVSTLTIQRTQQEDSAVYLCASSPDRVSDRQYFGPGTRLTVT.

This chain connects TRBV5-4 to TRBJ1-1, with 7 bases matching TRBD1. J was trimmed by 4 bases and V by 4 bases; bases with no gene match: 4. Looked up from germline, CDR1 is SGHNT and CDR2 is YYREEE (reference sequence). This CDR3 spans 13 amino acids. CDR3 bases: TGTGCCAGCAGCCTGCAGGGGGGCACTGAAGCTTTCTTT. This codes for CASSLQGGTEAFF.

V usage is TRBV21-1 and J usage is TRBJ1-2. TRBV21-1 is listed as a pseudogene. The length of the CDR3 is 13 residues. For the CDR3, the DNA is TGTGCCAGCAGCAAAATTCGTGACTATGGCTACACCTTC. The encoded protein is CASSKIRDYGYTF.

This clone was counted only a few times. The chain carries TRBV28 and TRBJ1-2, with 7 positions matching TRBD1. The CDR3 covers 16 residues. From germline, CDR1 is MDHEN and CDR2 SYDVKM. With V trimmed by 7 bases and J by 4 bases, 15 bases remained unmatched. The CDR3 DNA is TGTGCCAGCACCCTGGGTAGGGGGCGCGGGGGCTATGGCTACACCTTC. This encodes CASTLGRGRGGYGYTF.

The chain carries TRBV3-1 (or the pseudogene TRBV3-2) and TRBJ1-6, with D possibly matching TRBD1 (5 bases). The CDR3 runs 17 residues. Trimming took off 2 bases at V and 6 bases at J, with 17 bases between the two ends. Per the germline V gene, CDR1 is LGHDT and CDR2 is YNNKEL (reference sequence). The DNA for the CDR3 is TGTGCCAGCAGCCAAACCCAGGGAGGGTTGGGTAATTCACCCCTCCACTTT. It yields the protein CASSQTQGGLGNSPLHF.

V and J are TRBV28 and TRBJ1-2, with D tentatively TRBD1 (6 bases). The germline gives CDR1 MDHEN, CDR2 SYDVKM. The CDR3 covers 16 residues. V was cut by 6 bases and J by 7 bases, with 24 bases left in between. CDR3 bases: TGTGCCAGCAGCGAGTCAACAGGGTTATTTGGGGGTGGCTACACCTTC. As protein: CASSESTGLFGGGYTF.

The chain employs TRBV6-5 and TRBJ1-2, with D perhaps matching TRBD1 (6 bases). This CDR3 region has 15 residues. V lost 1 base, J lost 1 base, and 10 bases lay in between. Germline CDR1 is MNHEY and CDR2 is SVGAGI. The CDR3 DNA is TGTGCCAGCAGTTACTTAGGGGGTAGTAACTATGGCTACACCTTC. Amino acids: CASSYLGGSNYGYTF.

V usage is TRBV24-1 and J usage is TRBJ1-5, with TRBD1 identical over 9 bases. The CDR3 totals 14 residues. The V gene's germline CDR1 is KGHDR and CDR2 SFDVKD. The V segment lost 5 bases and the J segment 7 bases; nucleotides outside the gene matches: 5. The CDR3 coding sequence is TGTGCCACCAGTGTCCGGGACAGGGACCAGCCCCAGCATTTT. Translating gives CATSVRDRDQPQHF.

This clone has a handful of counts. This chain links TRBV10-3 with TRBJ1-1; a possible D gene is TRBD1 (5 bases). In germline, CDR1 is ENHRY, CDR2 SYGVKD. The germline V and J ends were trimmed by 9 bases and 5 bases, with 16 bases remaining between them. This CDR3 is built from 13 residues. DNA for the CDR3: TGTGCCATTGGGGGGGGAGAGGGAACTGAAGCTTTCTTT. This encodes CAIGGGEGTEAFF.

The chain joins TRBV7-3 to TRBJ2-1; perhaps D is TRBD1 or TRBD2 (5 bases each). The length of the CDR3 is 14 residues. Germline V lookup: CDR1 SGHTA, CDR2 FQGTGA. The V end was cut by 5 bases, the J end by 9 bases, with 17 bases between. DNA of the CDR3: TGTGCCAGCAGCAAAGGTCGCAGGGCGGGTGAGCAGTTCTTC. Encoded protein: CASSKGRRAGEQFF.

V usage is TRBV7-2 and J usage is TRBJ2-2; 9 nucleotides match TRBD2. Trimming at V came to 0 bases and at J to 3 bases, leaving 8 bases not matched to a gene. Per germline, CDR1 SGHTA and CDR2 FQGNSA. The length of the CDR3 is 18 residues. CDR3 region: CASSLALAGGPDTGELFF. The CDR3 region has the DNA TGTGCCAGCAGCTTAGCGCTCGCGGGAGGGCCCGACACCGGGGAGCTGTTTTTT.

The chain couples TRBV28 to TRBJ1-6; 8 bases match TRBD1. Per the germline V gene, CDR1 is MDHEN and CDR2 is SYDVKM. This CDR3 is 16 amino acids long. The ends lost 5 bases at V and 9 bases at J; junction bases unmatched: 12. The CDR3 is CASSTTGEAIGSPLHF. The CDR3 coding sequence is TGTGCCAGCAGTACGACAGGGGAAGCTATAGGTTCACCCCTCCACTTT.

This clone was recorded a few times. This chain connects TRBV7-2 to TRBJ2-7; possible D gene TRBD1, 6 bases. Germline V gene lookup returns CDR1 SGHTA and CDR2 FQGNSA. V lost 3 bases and J 4 bases, leaving 22 bases between the germline ends. The CDR3 length is 17 residues. The CDR3: CASSFSSGRQVPYEQYF. The DNA of the CDR3 is TGTGCCAGCAGCTTTAGTTCGGGGCGACAGGTACCGTACGAGCAGTACTTC.

CDR3 amino acids: CASTPAGSYNEQFF. The CDR3 nucleotides read TGTGCCAGCACCCCGGCGGGGTCCTACAATGAGCAGTTCTTC. This rearrangement joins TRBV25-1 to TRBJ2-1; perhaps TRBD2 as D (6 bases). Germline CDR1 and CDR2: MGHDK and SYGVNS. This CDR3 contains 14 residues. V shed 7 bases and J shed 1 base, with 11 bases lying between them. The complete variable domain, with remaining parts taken from reference TRBV25-1 and TRBJ2-1, reads EADIYQTPRYLVIGTGKKITLECSQTMGHDKMYWYQQDPGMELHLIHYSYGVNSTEKGDLSSESTVSRIRTEHFPLTLESARPSHTSQYLCASTPAGSYNEQFFGPGTRLTVL.